This passage covers 23 T cell receptor beta chains from one sample sequenced in a study of cytomegalovirus exposure and HLA in healthy donors. The PCR contained 60 Vbeta and 13 Jbeta primers. Profiling relied on immunoSEQ multiplex PCR, and the TCRdb table lists in-frame clones only, not all of them. Here the sample spans about 180,000 clones, about 82% being singletons. The specimen sequenced was PBMCs. The receptors originated from a woman younger than 45 in good health and CMV-seronegative.

J is TRBJ2-5 and V is TRBV5-1; D may be TRBD1 (6 bases). The CDR3 length is 14 residues. V lost 5 bases, J lost 2 bases, and 13 bases lay in between. Germline CDR1 and CDR2: SGHRS and YFSETQ. The CDR3 is CASSVGALQETQYF. DNA of the CDR3: TGCGCCAGCAGTGTGGGGGCCCTACAAGAGACCCAGTACTTC.

The chain recombines TRBV5-6 with TRBJ1-1, with 8 bases that match TRBD1. With V trimmed by 2 bases and J by 4 bases, 1 base remained unmatched. The V gene's germline CDR1 is SGHDT and CDR2 YYEEEE. There are 13 residues in the CDR3. CDR3 sequence (DNA): TGTGCCAGCAGCTTACAGGGGGGCACTGAAGCTTTCTTT. The encoded protein is CASSLQGGTEAFF.

The V call is TRBV4-1, the J call TRBJ2-7, with 10 nucleotides matching TRBD1. The CDR3 length is 16 residues. V dropped 4 bases and J dropped 1; count of bases not matched to a gene: 7. The germline gives CDR1 MGHRA, CDR2 YSYEKL. This CDR3 is CASSPFRTGGSYEQYF. CDR3 coding DNA: TGCGCCAGCAGCCCCTTTAGGACAGGGGGTTCCTACGAGCAGTACTTC.

The V call is TRBV9, the J call TRBJ1-1, with a weak D call TRBD1 (5 bases). This CDR3 region has 16 residues. V was clipped by 3 bases and J by 3 bases, with 18 bases between them. Germline CDR1 reads SGDLS; CDR2 reads YYNGEE. The CDR3 bases are TGTGCCAGCAGCGGGGGGGGAGGCCAACTAGACACTGAAGCTTTCTTT. Encoded protein: CASSGGGGQLDTEAFF.

V gene TRBV19 combines with J gene TRBJ1-2; D is possibly TRBD1 (6 bases). The germline V gene has CDR1 LNHDA and CDR2 SQIVND (reference sequence). Trimming removed 5 bases at V and 4 bases at J, with 20 bases between. The CDR3 covers 16 residues. This chain's CDR3 is CASSPTGQLVTYGYTF. The DNA for the CDR3 is TGTGCCAGTAGTCCGACCGGACAGCTCGTTACCTATGGCTACACCTTC.

This clone turned up a few times. This chain connects TRBV4-1 to TRBJ1-4, with TRBD1 matching 8 bases. Unmatched junction bases numbered 5, after V lost 0 bases and J lost 5 bases. The CDR3 sequence is 16 residues long. Germline V gene sequence: CDR1 MGHRA, CDR2 YSYEKL. Here the CDR3 DNA reads TGCGCCAGCAGCCAAGAACTGGACAGGGAGAATGAAAAACTGTTTTTT. Translating it yields CASSQELDRENEKLFF.

J is TRBJ2-7 and V is TRBV6-6, with 10 bases that match TRBD1. The germline gives CDR1 MNHNY, CDR2 SVGAGI (reference sequence). Unmatched junction bases numbered 7, after V lost 6 bases and J lost 2 bases. The length of the CDR3 is 15 residues. The chain's CDR3 is CASSPGTGVAYEQYF. The CDR3 coding sequence is TGTGCCAGCAGCCCCGGGACAGGGGTGGCCTACGAGCAGTACTTC.

CDR3 protein: CASSLVVRVEQYF. In DNA, the CDR3 is TGTGCCAGCAGCTTAGTTGTTCGGGTCGAGCAGTACTTC. The chain combines TRBV7-9 with TRBJ2-7; D ambiguous. V was shortened by 1 base and J by 6 bases, with 10 bases between the two germline ends. Per germline, CDR1 SEHNR and CDR2 FQNEAQ (reference sequence). CDR3 length: 13 amino acids.

This chain uses TRBV29-1 with TRBJ2-2; weak D call: TRBD1 (6 bases). The CDR3 extends over 13 amino acids. V gave up 5 bases and J gave up 5 bases, with 12 bases separating them. Germline CDR1 and CDR2: SQVTM and ANQGSEA. The CDR3 sequence: CSVSGAGTGELFF. The DNA of the CDR3 is TGCAGCGTTTCAGGGGCCGGTACCGGGGAGCTGTTTTTT.

The chain links TRBV19 to TRBJ1-2, with 9 bases lining up with TRBD1. Germline trimming cut 10 bases from V and 4 bases from J; bases unmatched to any gene: 10. Germline values: CDR1 LNHDA, CDR2 SQIVND (reference sequence). CDR3 length equals 14 residues. In DNA form, the CDR3 reads TGTGCCACTCCTCGGGACAGGGACGGCTATGGCTACACCTTC. This codes for CATPRDRDGYGYTF.

This clone has a single count. The CDR3 here is CASSSLTFYEQYF. CDR3 bases: TGTGCCAGCAGCTCCCTTACATTCTACGAGCAGTACTTC. V gene TRBV6-5 combines with J gene TRBJ2-7; D is uncertain. Germline V gives CDR1 MNHEY, CDR2 SVGAGI. The V end lost 6 bases, the J end lost 3 bases, and 12 bases lay between the germline ends. The CDR3 consists of 13 residues.

The rearrangement uses TRBV7-6 and TRBJ1-1; no clear D. CDR1 is SGHVS, CDR2 FNYEAQ, per germline. Trimming removed 4 bases at V and 1 base at J, with 10 bases between. The CDR3 has 14 amino acids. The CDR3 DNA sequence: TGTGCCAGCAGCTCCCGGGATTCGAACACTGAAGCTTTCTTT. Translated, it gives CASSSRDSNTEAFF.

This chain uses TRBV5-1 with TRBJ2-7, with 7 bases lining up with TRBD1. CDR3 length: 13 residues. J lost 5 bases, V lost 5 bases, and 7 bases had no gene match. Germline V gene data show CDR1 as SGHRS and CDR2 as YFSETQ. The CDR3, as DNA: TGCGCCAGCAGTCGGGACAGCCTCAACGAGCAGTACTTC. Translating it yields CASSRDSLNEQYF.

The rearrangement uses TRBV7-2 and TRBJ2-7, with 12 bases fitting TRBD2. V lost 0 bases to trimming and J lost 6 bases; unmatched junction nucleotides: 6. There are 16 residues in the CDR3. Germline loops: CDR1 SGHTA, CDR2 FQGNSA. The CDR3 protein is CASSLALMTSGGEQYF. DNA of the CDR3: TGTGCCAGCAGCTTAGCCCTCATGACTAGCGGGGGCGAGCAGTACTTC.

This clone was recorded once. The chain has TRBV27 and TRBJ2-5, with D possibly being TRBD2 (5 bases). The CDR3 is 14 amino acids. Trimming removed 5 bases from V and 5 bases from J, with 15 bases in between. Germline lookup yields CDR1 MNHEY and CDR2 SMNVEV (reference sequence). This CDR3 is CASSPNGVWETQYF. DNA for the CDR3: TGTGCCAGCAGTCCGAACGGGGTTTGGGAGACCCAGTACTTC.

This chain connects TRBV6-1 to TRBJ2-2; D gene uncertain. Germline values: CDR1 MNHNS, CDR2 SASEGT. V lost 2 bases and J lost 2, with 6 bases in between. CDR3 length: 14 amino acids. The CDR3 spells CASSELANTGELFF. The CDR3 bases are TGTGCCAGCAGTGAATTGGCCAACACCGGGGAGCTGTTTTTT.

The gene calls are TRBV11-2 and TRBJ1-2; TRBD1 aligns across 9 bases. The CDR3 has 12 residues. Germline V gene lookup returns CDR1 SGHAT and CDR2 FQNNGV. J gave up 8 bases and V 5 bases, and 3 bases lay outside the gene matches. DNA of the CDR3: TGTGCCAGCAGCCGAGGACAGGGGGGCTACACCTTC. Translating gives CASSRGQGGYTF.

The CDR3 DNA sequence: TGTGCCAGCAGCTCCCTAGCGGGGGGGCCGTACGAGCAGTACTTC. Translation: CASSSLAGGPYEQYF. J is TRBJ2-7 and V is TRBV7-2; 12 positions agree with TRBD2. The germline V gene has CDR1 SGHTA and CDR2 FQGNSA. The CDR3 is made up of 15 amino acids. J gave up 4 bases and V 4 bases, and 5 bases lay outside the gene matches. The full variable domain, in which reference TRBV7-2 and TRBJ2-7 provide the parts outside the CDR3, is GAGVSQSPSNKVTEKGKDVELRCDPISGHTALYWYRQSLGQGLEFLIYFQGNSAPDKSGLPSDRFSAERTGGSVSTLTIQRTQQEDSAVYLCASSSLAGGPYEQYFGPGTRLTVT.

This chain joins TRBV5-4 and TRBJ1-6, with D perhaps matching TRBD1 (6 bases). The V gene lost 0 bases and the J gene lost 7 bases, with 14 bases spanning the gap. This CDR3 is built from 16 residues. In germline, CDR1 is SGHNT, CDR2 YYREEE (reference sequence). CDR3 in amino acids: CASSLAAGAQNSPLHF. The CDR3, as DNA: TGTGCCAGCAGCTTGGCCGCGGGGGCGCAAAATTCACCCCTCCACTTT.

The chain combines TRBV5-4 with TRBJ2-5; D unclear. V lost 2 bases and J 1 base, leaving 6 bases between the germline ends. The CDR3 consists of 13 residues. Germline CDR1 SGHNT, CDR2 YYREEE (reference sequence). The DNA of the CDR3 is TGTGCCAGCAGCTTTTCCAGCCAAGAGACCCAGTACTTC. It translates to CASSFSSQETQYF.

The chain recombines TRBV2 with TRBJ2-7, with 7 bases aligning to TRBD2. The V gene's germline CDR1 is SNHLY and CDR2 FYNNEI. V shed 6 bases, J shed 6 bases, and the junction held 5 bases outside the gene matches. The CDR3 totals 12 residues. The CDR3 DNA follows: TGTGCCAGCAGCGGTAGCGGGCCCGAGCAGTACTTC. It codes for CASSGSGPEQYF.

J is TRBJ2-1 and V is TRBV4-3; 7 bases are a match to TRBD1. The CDR3 consists of 13 residues. J was trimmed by 12 bases and V by 0 bases; bases with no gene match: 5. Per germline, CDR1 LGHNA and CDR2 YSLEER. For the CDR3, the DNA is TGCGCCAGCAGCCAAGATCAACAGGGGCCGCAGTTCTTC. Protein product: CASSQDQQGPQFF.

A word on this clone: One junction end does not reproduce the germline sequence, and a read error may be involved. This rearrangement joins TRBV30 to TRBJ1-6; D unclear. Germline loops: CDR1 GTSNPN, CDR2 SVGIG (reference sequence). The CDR3 covers 13 residues. The CDR3 DNA follows: TGTGCCTGGAGTAGGAACTATAGTTCACCCCTCCACTTT. This gives the protein CAWSRNYSSPLHF.